The 32 T cell receptor beta chains below were found in one sample sequenced in a study of cytomegalovirus exposure and HLA in healthy donors (dated by TCRdb to about 2017). Library prep was done by the immunoSEQ multiplex PCR assay. The multiplex PCR relied on a mix of 60 forward primers for TCR Vbeta segments and 13 reverse primers for TCR Jbeta segments. TCRdb limited this immuneACCESS table to in-frame rearrangements with V and J called. A share of clones is missing; checked studies link under half to unresolved V genes, and the rest is unexplained. The sample table shows some 95,000 clones, and under 85% are seen once. Jointly, the top ten make up around 6.6% of the sample. The specimen sequenced was PBMCs. These receptors were collected from a man aged 45-65 years in good health and CMV-seropositive.

This rearrangement joins TRBV1 to TRBJ2-5; whether TRBD2, the table's D call, matches the DNA was not checked. TRBV1 is labeled a pseudogene. The CDR3 runs to 17 residues. The CDR3 loop is CTSSQYGGGAGQETQYF. The CDR3 coding sequence is TGCACCAGCAGCCAATATGGTGGAGGGGCCGGACAAGAGACCCAGTACTTC.

This clone showed up just once. The chain uses TRBV28 and TRBJ2-3; no clear D. Germline V lookup: CDR1 MDHEN, CDR2 SYDVKM. The ends were cut back, 5 bases at V and 0 bases at J, with 18 bases in the middle. The CDR3 contains 17 residues. CDR3: CASSPPPGLGSTDTQYF. For the CDR3, the DNA is TGTGCCAGCAGTCCTCCCCCAGGATTAGGAAGCACAGATACGCAGTATTTT.

This clone was seen a handful of times. V usage is TRBV4-2 and J usage is TRBJ2-1; 8 nucleotides match TRBD2. The CDR3 runs to 14 residues. CDR1 is LGHNA and CDR2 is YNFKEQ in the germline V gene. The J segment lost 16 bases and the V segment lost 0 bases, leaving 11 bases of the junction unmatched. This chain's CDR3 is CASSQDPAGAPSFF. The DNA of the CDR3 is TGTGCCAGCAGCCAAGATCCAGCGGGGGCTCCCTCATTCTTC.

The chain recombines TRBV27 with TRBJ1-1, with D tentatively TRBD1 (5 bases). Germline assignment: CDR1 MNHEY and CDR2 SMNVEV (reference sequence). The CDR3 spans 17 residues. V lost 5 bases and J 3 bases, leaving 22 bases between the germline ends. The CDR3, as DNA: TGTGCCAGCAGTCCCCAGGGTAGGCTAAAGGTGTACACTGAAGCTTTCTTT. It translates to CASSPQGRLKVYTEAFF.

This rearrangement joins TRBV5-1 to TRBJ1-2; 10 bases fit TRBD1. Germline CDR1 and CDR2: SGHRS and YFSETQ. V dropped 3 bases and J dropped 8; count of bases not matched to a gene: 7. The CDR3 is 14 amino acids. CDR3 sequence reads: CASSSPGTGAGYTF. In nucleotides, the CDR3 is TGCGCCAGCAGCTCACCCGGGACAGGGGCGGGCTACACCTTC.

The chain carries TRBV7-6 and TRBJ1-6; 7 bases align to TRBD1. With 3 bases clipped from V and 10 bases from J, the junction kept 6 bases outside the gene matches. The CDR3 sequence is 14 residues long. Germline V lookup: CDR1 SGHVS, CDR2 FNYEAQ. The CDR3 is CASSLTGRNSPLHF. The CDR3 nucleotides read TGTGCCAGCAGCTTGACAGGGCGGAACTCACCCCTCCACTTT.

The chain joins TRBV7-3 to TRBJ2-5; the match to TRBD1 covers 7 bases. With 4 bases clipped from V and 3 bases from J, the junction kept 5 bases outside the gene matches. The CDR3 has 14 residues. Looked up from germline, CDR1 is SGHTA and CDR2 is FQGTGA. DNA for the CDR3: TGTGCCAGCAGCTCGGGACAGCCGAAAGAGACCCAGTACTTC. Translated: CASSSGQPKETQYF.

This clone occurred a few times. The chain links TRBV18 to TRBJ1-6; D remains ambiguous. Germline V gene sequence: CDR1 KGHSH, CDR2 LQKENI. The CDR3 runs 15 residues. Trimming removed 2 bases at V and 5 bases at J, with 10 bases between. CDR3 nucleotide sequence: TGTGCCAGCTCACCAGAAGGAGGAAATAATTCACCCCTCCACTTT. It translates to CASSPEGGNNSPLHF. Supplemented by reference TRBV18 and TRBJ1-6, the full variable domain reads NAGVMQNPRHLVRRRGQEARLRCSPMKGHSHVYWYRQLPEEGLKFMVYLQKENIIDESGMPKERFSAEFPKEGPSILRIQQVVRGDSAAYFCASSPEGGNNSPLHFGNGTRLTVT.

The J gene is TRBJ1-3, the V gene TRBV5-8, with a possible D match to TRBD1 (5 bases). V shed 4 bases and J shed 10 bases, with 18 bases lying between them. The length of the CDR3 is 14 residues. Germline lookup yields CDR1 SGHTS and CDR2 YDEGEE. The CDR3 sequence: CASSELRGGTTIYF. For the CDR3, the DNA is TGTGCCAGCAGCGAACTGCGCGGTGGGACTACCATATATTTT. The variable domain in full, completed from reference TRBV5-8 and TRBJ1-3, reads EAGVTQSPTHLIKTRGQQATLRCSPISGHTSVYWYQQALGLGLQFLLWYDEGEERNRGNFPPRFSGRQFPNYSSELNVNALELEDSALYLCASSELRGGTTIYFGEGSWLTVV.

The CDR3 DNA follows: TGCGCCAGCAGCTTGGTAGGGGGCTCGCGAGAGACCCAGTACTTC. Translating it yields CASSLVGGSRETQYF. The rearrangement uses TRBV5-1 and TRBJ2-5; 7 bases map to TRBD1. This CDR3 has 15 amino acids. Germline trimming cut 0 bases from V and 4 bases from J; bases unmatched to any gene: 6. The germline V gene encodes CDR1 SGHRS and CDR2 YFSETQ.

V usage is TRBV13 and J usage is TRBJ2-3; D perhaps matches TRBD2 (6 bases). Germline V gene lookup returns CDR1 PRHDT and CDR2 FYEKMQ (reference sequence). V dropped 3 bases and J dropped 0 bases, with 13 bases sitting between them. This CDR3 has 16 amino acids. In DNA, the CDR3 is TGTGCCAGCAGCTTCGATTCGGGAGCGAGCACAGATACGCAGTATTTT. As protein: CASSFDSGASTDTQYF. Variable domain in full (rest from reference TRBV13 and TRBJ2-3): AAGVIQSPRHLIKEKRETATLKCYPIPRHDTVYWYQQGPGQDPQFLISFYEKMQSDKGSIPDRFSAQQFSDYHSELNMSSLELGDSALYFCASSFDSGASTDTQYFGPGTRLTVL.

The chain uses TRBV7-9 and TRBJ1-2; 7 nucleotides line up with TRBD1. Looked up from germline, CDR1 is SEHNR and CDR2 is FQNEAQ (reference sequence). The CDR3 loop spans 14 amino acids. The J segment lost 2 bases and the V segment lost 5 bases, leaving 5 bases of the junction unmatched. CDR3 residues: CASSLLQGNYGYTF. Written as DNA, the CDR3 is TGTGCCAGCAGCCTATTACAGGGGAACTATGGCTACACCTTC.

The V gene is TRBV29-1, the J gene TRBJ2-5; 16 positions agree with TRBD2. This CDR3 comprises 14 residues. The J segment lost 5 bases and the V segment lost 5 bases, leaving 2 bases of the junction unmatched. The germline V gene has CDR1 SQVTM and CDR2 ANQGSEA. The CDR3 nucleotides read TGCAGCGTTTCGGGACTAGCGGGGGGGGAGACCCAGTACTTC. It is translated as CSVSGLAGGETQYF.

In this sample, this clone turned up once. The chain employs TRBV2 and TRBJ1-2, with 12 bases matching TRBD1. Germline-derived CDR1 and CDR2 are SNHLY and FYNNEI. The V and J ends lost 2 bases and 7 bases, in that order; junction bases with no gene match: 14. The CDR3 runs to 18 residues. For the CDR3, the DNA is TGTGCCAGCAGTGAATCCGGGACAGGGGGCTTCGTTGGGGGTGGCTACACCTTC. Protein product: CASSESGTGGFVGGGYTF.

The V and J genes are TRBV15 and TRBJ2-1; TRBD1 might be the D (6 bases). Deletions cut 0 bases from V and 3 bases from J, with 6 bases between. The CDR3 loop spans 14 amino acids. Per germline, CDR1 LNHNV and CDR2 YYDKDF (reference sequence). CDR3: CATSREQGYNEQFF. In DNA, the CDR3 is TGTGCCACCAGCAGAGAACAGGGCTACAATGAGCAGTTCTTC.

This clone was seen just once. This rearrangement joins TRBV7-9 to TRBJ2-5, with 10 positions matching TRBD2. V gave up 0 bases and J gave up 5 bases; unmatched junction bases: 6. CDR3 size: 16 residues. Germline CDR1 reads SEHNR; CDR2 reads FQNEAQ (reference sequence). The CDR3 region is CASSLATLAGRETQYF. CDR3 nucleotide sequence: TGTGCCAGCAGCTTAGCGACACTAGCGGGGAGGGAGACCCAGTACTTC.

This clone showed up just once. The chain couples TRBV10-3 to TRBJ1-5, with D possibly being TRBD1 (6 bases). CDR1 is ENHRY, CDR2 SYGVKD, per germline. Between the trimmed V and J ends, which lost 0 bases and 1 base, there was a span of 10 bases. This CDR3 region has 16 residues. The CDR3 loop is CAISESIGQSNQPQHF. In DNA, the CDR3 is TGTGCCATCAGTGAGTCGATAGGACAGAGCAATCAGCCCCAGCATTTT.

The rearrangement links TRBV6-5 to TRBJ2-5; TRBD2 might be the D (6 bases). The J call is uncertain, as TRBJ2-7 better fits the DNA end. The CDR3 runs to 15 residues. The germline gives CDR1 MNHEY, CDR2 SVGAGI. The CDR3 region has the DNA TGTGCCACCCAGTCCGTGGCCGGGAGCTCCTACGAGCAGTACTTC. Translating it yields CATQSVAGSSYEQYF.

This sequence joins TRBV18 and TRBJ1-2; 10 bases are a match to TRBD1. Germline V CDR1 and CDR2: KGHSH, LQKENI. The CDR3 is 13 amino acids. Trimming removed 3 bases from V and 8 bases from J; junction bases left unmatched: 3. The CDR3 region is CASSPTGGEGYTF. The CDR3 nucleotides are TGTGCCAGCTCACCGACAGGGGGCGAGGGCTACACCTTC.

A few counts support this clone. The chain is built from TRBV7-9 and TRBJ1-1; D may be TRBD1 (6 bases). The germline V gene has CDR1 SEHNR and CDR2 FQNEAQ (reference sequence). V was cut by 4 bases and J by 5 bases, with 17 bases left in between. The CDR3 consists of 15 residues. The DNA of the CDR3 is TGTGCCAGCAGCTCCGAGTGGCAGGGGATAACTGAAGCTTTCTTT. Translated: CASSSEWQGITEAFF.

V and J are TRBV6-5 and TRBJ2-1, with D tentatively TRBD1 (6 bases). Trimming removed 5 bases from V and 5 bases from J, with 10 bases in between. The CDR3 is 13 residues long. Germline V gives CDR1 MNHEY, CDR2 SVGAGI. This CDR3 reads CASSAWTDNEQFF. CDR3 DNA sequence: TGTGCCAGCAGTGCATGGACAGACAATGAGCAGTTCTTC.

The chain is built from TRBV6-5 and TRBJ2-1; D may be TRBD2 (5 bases). The germline V and J ends were trimmed by 2 bases and 7 bases, with 9 bases remaining between them. Germline V gives CDR1 MNHEY, CDR2 SVGAGI. This CDR3 comprises 13 residues. The CDR3 is CASSYTGLNEQFF. The CDR3 DNA follows: TGTGCCAGCAGTTACACGGGGTTAAATGAGCAGTTCTTC.

The V gene is TRBV7-2, the J gene TRBJ1-2; 8 bases are a match to TRBD1. The CDR3 extends over 17 amino acids. Per germline, CDR1 SGHTA and CDR2 FQGNSA. The V and J ends lost 1 base and 8 bases, in that order; junction bases with no gene match: 15. This CDR3 is CASSLVVLAGGARGYTF. The DNA of the CDR3 is TGTGCCAGCAGCTTAGTAGTCTTGGCAGGGGGCGCCCGGGGCTACACCTTC. Drawing the rest from reference TRBV7-2 and TRBJ1-2, the complete variable domain is GAGVSQSPSNKVTEKGKDVELRCDPISGHTALYWYRQSLGQGLEFLIYFQGNSAPDKSGLPSDRFSAERTGGSVSTLTIQRTQQEDSAVYLCASSLVVLAGGARGYTFGSGTRLTVV.

In this sample, this clone turned up a few times. The chain uses TRBV27 and TRBJ1-1; D not certain. V lost 4 bases and J 11 bases, leaving 14 bases between the germline ends. CDR3 size: 12 residues. The germline CDR1 and CDR2 sequences are MNHEY and SMNVEV (reference sequence). The DNA of the CDR3 is TGTGCCAGCAGTTCCCCGGACGGGAAGGCTTTCTTT. This translates into CASSSPDGKAFF.

The chain combines TRBV19 with TRBJ1-4, with a weak D call TRBD1 (6 bases). The CDR3 sequence is 14 residues long. V lost 8 bases, J lost 0 bases, and 10 bases lay in between. Germline CDR1 LNHDA, CDR2 SQIVND (reference sequence). The CDR3 sequence: CASGGAATNEKLFF. CDR3 coding DNA: TGTGCCAGTGGGGGGGCGGCAACTAATGAAAAACTGTTTTTT.

This chain uses TRBV7-9 with TRBJ1-1, with D maybe TRBD1 (5 bases). The CDR3 contains 13 residues. V lost 4 bases to trimming and J lost 3 bases, with 9 bases between them. The V gene's germline CDR1 is SEHNR and CDR2 FQNEAQ (reference sequence). CDR3 bases: TGTGCCAGCAGCTGGGGCGCAGACACTGAAGCTTTCTTT. Its protein product is CASSWGADTEAFF.

This clone was found once. The chain has TRBV27 and TRBJ1-1; D possibly corresponds to TRBD1 (6 bases). V was trimmed by 2 bases and J by 11 bases, leaving 18 bases between them. From germline, CDR1 is MNHEY and CDR2 SMNVEV (reference sequence). This CDR3 comprises 14 residues. The CDR3 bases are TGTGCCAGCAGTTTACAAGGGGGGGCCCTTTTGGCTTTCTTT. It specifies CASSLQGGALLAFF.

This chain connects TRBV10-3 to TRBJ2-3; 11 bases align to TRBD2. The V and J ends lost 10 bases and 6 bases, in that order; junction bases with no gene match: 9. Germline CDR1 reads ENHRY; CDR2 reads SYGVKD. The CDR3 has 14 amino acids. CDR3 DNA sequence: TGTGCCACGGGGTTAGCGGGGGGGCTGGATACGCAGTATTTT. Translating gives CATGLAGGLDTQYF.

This rearrangement joins TRBV18 to TRBJ1-1, with D possibly matching TRBD1 (6 bases). The CDR3 consists of 14 residues. V lost 3 bases and J lost 1, with 9 bases in between. CDR1 KGHSH and CDR2 LQKENI come from the germline V gene. CDR3 nucleotide sequence: TGTGCCAGCTCACCTCGGGGGGCGAACACTGAAGCTTTCTTT. It is translated as CASSPRGANTEAFF.

This chain joins TRBV6-5 and TRBJ1-6; the D gene is possibly TRBD1 (5 bases). Germline CDR1 and CDR2: MNHEY and SVGAGI. This CDR3 has 14 residues. Trimming cost V 6 bases and J 8 bases, with 14 bases left between them. The chain's CDR3 is CASRDDSPYSPLHF. In nucleotides, the CDR3 is TGTGCCAGCAGGGACGACAGCCCTTATTCACCCCTCCACTTT.

V gene TRBV10-3 combines with J gene TRBJ2-7; 7 nucleotides agree with TRBD1. J gave up 3 bases and V 4 bases, and 3 bases lay outside the gene matches. The germline gives CDR1 ENHRY, CDR2 SYGVKD. The CDR3 totals 13 residues. CDR3 region: CAISVGGYYEQYF. CDR3 nucleotides: TGTGCCATCAGTGTAGGGGGCTACTACGAGCAGTACTTC.

The CDR3 DNA is TGTGCCAGCAAGGAGAGGGCTAGCACAGATACGCAGTATTTT. Protein product: CASKERASTDTQYF. The chain employs TRBV5-4 and TRBJ2-3; tentatively, D is TRBD2 (5 bases). The CDR3 is 14 residues long. Germline lookup yields CDR1 SGHNT and CDR2 YYREEE (reference sequence). With 6 bases removed from V and 0 bases from J, the gap between germline ends came to 11 bases. The full variable domain, rest sourced from reference TRBV5-4 and TRBJ2-3, is ETGVTQSPTHLIKTRGQQVTLRCSSQSGHNTVSWYQQALGQGPQFIFQYYREEENGRGNFPPRFSGLQFPNYSSELNVNALELDDSALYLCASKERASTDTQYFGPGTRLTVL.